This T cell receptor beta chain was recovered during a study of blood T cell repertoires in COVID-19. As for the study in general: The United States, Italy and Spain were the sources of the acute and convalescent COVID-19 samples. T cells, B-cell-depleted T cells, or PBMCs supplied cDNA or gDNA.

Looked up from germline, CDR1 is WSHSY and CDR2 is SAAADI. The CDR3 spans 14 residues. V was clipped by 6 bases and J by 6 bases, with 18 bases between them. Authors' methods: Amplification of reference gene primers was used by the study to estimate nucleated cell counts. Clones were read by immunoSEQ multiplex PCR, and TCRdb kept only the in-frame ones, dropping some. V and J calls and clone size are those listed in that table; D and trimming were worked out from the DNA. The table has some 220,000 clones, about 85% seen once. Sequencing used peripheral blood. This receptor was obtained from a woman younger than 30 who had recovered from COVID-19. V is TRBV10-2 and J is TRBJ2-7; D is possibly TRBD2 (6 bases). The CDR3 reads CASRKGTSRGEQYF. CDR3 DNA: TGCGCCAGCAGGAAGGGGACTTCGAGGGGCGAGCAGTACTTC.